A selection of T cell receptor beta chains follows, all from one sample in a study of T cell repertoires in cytomegalovirus infection. TCRdb independently ran MiXCR on the reads; one entry per CDR3 protein. The sample has fewer than 80,000 distinct CDR3 sequences, roughly 3.5% seen once. Sequencing was done on a sample of PBMCs. The receptor set was obtained from a human donor in good health (CMV status not recorded). Some clones in this sample may be carry-over from other donors' samples. The conserved cysteine and the conserved F or W are not part of the CDR3 here. The order of the fields is V gene, CDR3 protein.

TRBV5-1	ASSLRLPTDYGYT
TRBV7-2	ASSLTLAGGGNTGELF
TRBV28	ASSSSPGEGTEAF
TRBV7-2	ASSSAGGGNYGYT
TRBV10-3	AIRARDYQTSDTQY
TRBV6-6	ASSYSPGQGSTDTQY
TRBV7-2	ASRGGVQGGYEQF
TRBV7-2	ASTSGRGSTDTQY
TRBV6-2/TRBV6-3	ASSYSPGRFQPQH
TRBV27	ASSAYRGSNQPQH
TRBV20-1	STHSGLAGGGPSDTQY
TRBV27	ASSFLAGDDQF
TRBV20-1	SARGGLNPSYNSPLH
TRBV19	ASRPLVDRTSNQPQH
TRBV7-9	ASSLYQGGETQY
TRBV6-1	ASSEEVGPPDYEQY
TRBV6-2/TRBV6-3	ASSYSIKGWSNQPQH
TRBV12-3/TRBV12-4	ASSPRSAYYGYT
TRBV6-5	ASSYLSVQGLDYT
TRBV7-2	ASSIPAGPVETQY
TRBV19	ASSIKTFTEAF
TRBV7-2	ASSLGANNEQF
TRBV20-1	SARPGTVAYGYT
TRBV28	ASSGNYGYT
TRBV3-1	ASSQESGYGYT
TRBV7-2	ASSFDRWNTEAF
TRBV7-2	ASSPPTRMLSGANVLT
TRBV11-2	ASSPSGPYNEQF
TRBV7-2	ASSAVWGSTDTQY
TRBV19	ASGGPPLGHTYNEQF
TRBV7-9	ASIHEGGTGNTEAF
TRBV20-1	SASGKQY
TRBV7-2	ASSRDTNQPQH
TRBV28	ASSLSPHRHGLNSPLH
TRBV7-2	ASSSGLRRGETQY
TRBV6-5	ASSYSRRGATEAF
TRBV20-1	SARVNRISGNTIY
TRBV6-2/TRBV6-3	ASSYSTNGENYGYT
TRBV7-2	ASSLGGQGDSPLH
TRBV7-9	ASSPTGGQNSPLH
TRBV27	ASSSAGTNAYEQY
TRBV7-2	ASSLSISRKNEKLF
TRBV7-8	ASSSPQDQGLYEQY
TRBV29-1	SVKGRLNTEAF
TRBV20-1	SAPDRGHGYGYT
TRBV6-5	ASSLRMSNEKLF